This is a list of T cell receptor beta chains from one sample in a study of beta chain features in type 1 diabetes. Clones were sequenced by immunoSEQ multiplex PCR, and TCRdb holds only the in-frame ones, with some missing. The data hold around 250,000 clones, with roughly 30% observed a single time. The sequenced material came from central memory CD4+ T cells from blood. The source of these receptors is a man between 25 and 39 years old in good health. CDR3s include the opening cysteine and the closing phenylalanine or tryptophan. A D gene is named only where the DNA matches it firmly. Size is omitted from some rows. Given values are once, few, many or a class for expanded clones.

J gene,clone size,V gene,D gene,CDR3 protein,CDR3 DNA
TRBJ2-5,.,TRBV29-1,TRBD2,CSAGPGLAGVGQETQYF,TGCAGCGCTGGGCCGGGACTAGCGGGAGTCGGCCAAGAGACCCAGTACTTC
TRBJ2-3,few,TRBV29-1,TRBD2,CSVTGLAGVPDTQYF,TGCAGCGTGACCGGACTAGCGGGAGTTCCAGATACGCAGTATTTT
TRBJ2-7,few,TRBV7-2,TRBD2,CASSSRRGGSSYEQYF,TGTGCCAGCAGCTCTAGAAGGGGCGGGAGCTCCTACGAGCAGTACTTC
TRBJ2-1,.,TRBV28,.,CASSLRDPSQFF,TGTGCCAGCAGTCTTCGGGACCCCTCGCAGTTCTTC
TRBJ2-3,.,TRBV9,.,CASSVAERGTDTQYF,TGTGCCAGCAGCGTAGCCGAGCGTGGCACAGATACGCAGTATTTT
TRBJ2-7,.,TRBV30,.,CACAKGIRDEQYF,TGTGCCTGTGCGAAGGGAATCAGGGACGAGCAGTACTTC
TRBJ2-1,.,TRBV9,TRBD1,CASSVVTGVYEQFF,TGTGCCAGCAGCGTAGTGACAGGGGTATATGAGCAGTTCTTC
TRBJ2-1,.,TRBV29-1,.,CSGTFGDEQFF,TGCAGCGGGACATTCGGCGATGAGCAGTTCTTC
TRBJ2-7,.,TRBV25-1,.,CAIREWVPYEQYF,TGTGCCATCAGGGAATGGGTACCCTACGAGCAGTACTTC
TRBJ2-1,few,TRBV21-1,.,CASSKNRDEQFF,TGTGCCAGCAGCAAAAACAGGGATGAGCAGTTCTTC
TRBJ2-3,few,TRBV7-9,.,CASSRQVDTQYF,TGTGCCAGCAGTCGACAGGTGGACACGCAGTATTTT
TRBJ2-5,.,TRBV5-4,TRBD1,CASSPTGTGGLRYQETQYF,TGTGCCAGCAGCCCCACCGGGACAGGGGGCTTACGGTACCAAGAGACCCAGTACTTC
TRBJ1-5,.,TRBV11-2,.,CASSLDRVRQPQHF,TGTGCCAGCAGCTTAGACAGGGTCCGGCAGCCCCAGCATTTT
TRBJ2-5,.,TRBV30,.,CAWSVGSWGTQETQYF,TGTGCCTGGAGTGTAGGGTCTTGGGGGACCCAAGAGACCCAGTACTTC
TRBJ1-5,once,TRBV7-2,.,CASSLALRDQPQHF,TGTGCCAGCAGCTTAGCGCTCCGAGATCAGCCCCAGCATTTT
TRBJ2-1,.,TRBV30,TRBD2,CAWSPRLAGGGEQFF,TGTGCCTGGAGTCCCCGACTAGCGGGGGGTGGTGAGCAGTTCTTC
TRBJ2-5,.,TRBV5-1,.,CASSGSAQETQYF,TGCGCCAGCAGTGGATCCGCCCAAGAGACCCAGTACTTC
TRBJ2-1,.,TRBV5-4,TRBD1,CASSLDRGNEQFF,TGTGCCAGCAGCTTGGACAGGGGCAATGAGCAGTTCTTC
TRBJ2-3,.,TRBV5-1,.,CASRAFTDTQYF,TGCGCCAGCAGAGCCTTCACAGATACGCAGTATTTT
TRBJ2-2,few,TRBV6-6,.,CARELGFANTGELFF,TGTGCCAGGGAATTGGGGTTCGCGAACACCGGGGAGCTGTTTTTT
TRBJ2-1,.,TRBV29-1,TRBD2,CSVDTSGRNEQFF,TGCAGCGTTGACACTAGCGGTCGGAATGAGCAGTTCTTC
TRBJ2-1,few,TRBV28,TRBD2,CASSFPGLAGGPLNEQFF,TGTGCCAGCAGTTTCCCCGGACTAGCGGGAGGGCCGCTCAATGAGCAGTTCTTC
TRBJ1-5,few,TRBV6-5,TRBD1,CASSSGGEPQHF,TGTGCCAGCAGTTCAGGGGGCGAGCCCCAGCATTTT
TRBJ1-4,.,TRBV6-1,.,CASSEGDSGNEKLFF,TGTGCCAGCAGTGAGGGAGACAGCGGTAATGAAAAACTGTTTTTT
TRBJ2-4,.,TRBV7-9,TRBD1,CASSSRTGQNIQYF,TGTGCCAGCAGCTCCCGGACAGGGCAAAACATTCAGTACTTC
TRBJ1-3,.,TRBV30,TRBD1,CAWREAGGYSGNTIYF,TGTGCCTGGAGGGAGGCAGGGGGCTACTCTGGAAACACCATATATTTT
TRBJ2-2,few,TRBV7-2,.,CASSLQAVSNTGELFF,TGTGCCAGCAGCCTTCAAGCCGTCTCGAACACCGGGGAGCTGTTTTTT
TRBJ1-1,few,TRBV20-1,.,CSASTNTEAFF,TGCAGTGCTAGTACGAACACTGAAGCTTTCTTT
TRBJ2-1,few,TRBV5-4,.,CASSLNFGDEQFF,TGTGCCAGCAGCTTGAATTTTGGCGATGAGCAGTTCTTC
TRBJ1-4,.,TRBV6-5,.,CASSYSATTNEKLFF,TGTGCCAGCAGTTACTCGGCTACAACTAATGAAAAACTGTTTTTT
TRBJ2-7,few,TRBV30,.,CAWSVRTGYWAEQYF,TGTGCCTGGAGTGTACGCACAGGGTATTGGGCCGAGCAGTACTTC
TRBJ2-4,.,TRBV25-1,.,CASSEYGTDLAKNIQYF,TGTGCCAGCAGTGAATATGGAACAGATCTAGCCAAAAACATTCAGTACTTC
TRBJ2-3,.,TRBV18,.,CASSHRGIGTDTQYF,TGTGCCAGCTCACATAGGGGTATAGGCACAGATACGCAGTATTTT
TRBJ2-7,.,TRBV28,TRBD1,CASSLRQGVRYEQYF,TGTGCCAGCAGTCTCCGACAGGGGGTGAGGTACGAGCAGTACTTC
TRBJ2-7,.,TRBV15,.,CIGDPDYEQYF,TGCATAGGGGACCCGGATTACGAGCAGTACTTC
TRBJ2-5,.,TRBV30,.,CAWRPSSQTQYF,TGTGCCTGGAGGCCTTCCAGTCAGACCCAGTACTTC